Listed here is a single TCR beta chain. The data were obtained in a study of OX40 agonist ivuxolimab in advanced cancers. Measured with immunoSEQ multiplex PCR; TCRdb has only the in-frame clones, and not every one. The table records about 89,000 clones, more than 70% of them present only once. The CDR3 totals 17 residues. CDR1 SGHTA and CDR2 FQGNSA come from the germline V gene. The ends were cut back, 0 bases at V and 4 bases at J, with 18 bases in the middle. The genes are TRBV7-2 and TRBJ1-2; TRBD1 might be the D (5 bases). The sequencing used CD4+ or CD8+ T cells sorted from blood, collected in a trial of the OX40 agonist ivuxolimab. This sequence was found in an adult with an advanced solid tumor such as melanoma, head and neck, liver or kidney cancer. The CDR3 here is CASSLAPSARVGYGYTF. As DNA, the CDR3 is TGTGCCAGCAGCTTAGCCCCCAGCGCCAGGGTGGGCTATGGCTACACCTTC.